Presented here are 3 T cell receptor beta chains from one specimen sequenced in a study of cytomegalovirus exposure and HLA in healthy donors. Both 60 Vbeta primers and 13 Jbeta primers went into the PCR. The method was immunoSEQ multiplex PCR; TCRdb's version includes in-frame clones alone and lacks a portion of them. This table has 200,000 to 250,000 clones, 82% appearing once. Sequencing was carried out using PBMCs. Receptors originate from a woman between 40 and 55 years old in good health and CMV-seronegative.

The J gene is TRBJ1-4, the V gene TRBV6-1; perhaps TRBD1 as D (6 bases). CDR1 is MNHNS, CDR2 SASEGT, per germline. This CDR3 is built from 14 residues. V gave up 11 bases and J gave up 4 bases, with 17 bases separating them. The CDR3 is CASRPDRFNEKLFF. CDR3 DNA sequence: TGTGCCTCTCGCCCGGACAGATTTAATGAAAAACTGTTTTTT.

The chain links TRBV19 to TRBJ1-2; D gene uncertain. The CDR3 length is 12 residues. CDR1 and CDR2 (germline): LNHDA, SQIVND (reference sequence). V lost 5 bases and J lost 3, with 7 bases in between. CDR3 nucleotide sequence: TGTGCCAGTAGTTCCTTCCACTATGGCTACACCTTC. Its translation is CASSSFHYGYTF. Using reference TRBV19 and TRBJ1-2 for the parts outside the CDR3, the full variable domain is DGGITQSPKYLFRKEGQNVTLSCEQNLNHDAMYWYRQDPGQGLRLIYYSQIVNDFQKGDIAEGYSVSREKKESFPLTVTSAQKNPTAFYLCASSSFHYGYTFGSGTRLTVV.

J is TRBJ2-4 and V is TRBV2; D gene ambiguous. The germline V and J ends were trimmed by 6 bases and 0 bases, with 12 bases remaining between them. Per germline, CDR1 SNHLY and CDR2 FYNNEI. The CDR3 consists of 15 residues. Here the CDR3 reads CASRRNTLAKNIQYF. The CDR3, as DNA: TGTGCCAGCAGACGCAATACTTTAGCCAAAAACATTCAGTACTTC.